This T cell receptor beta chain was identified during a study of blood T cell repertoires in COVID-19. Study as a whole: Both acute and convalescent COVID-19 samples were obtained from the United States, Italy and Spain. T cells, B-cell-depleted T cells, or PBMCs supplied cDNA or gDNA.

CDR1 is LGHNA and CDR2 is YSLEER in the germline V gene. The V and J ends lost 0 bases and 8 bases respectively, with 11 bases between them. The CDR3 contains 15 residues. TCRdb's copy holds only in-frame clones and misses some; the assay was immunoSEQ multiplex PCR. The table includes under 250,000 clones, roughly 84% detected once. The clonotype comes from a woman aged 55-69 years with acute or convalescent COVID-19. The sample was peripheral blood. This rearrangement joins TRBV4-3 to TRBJ1-6; D is unclear. CDR3 protein: CASSQDQLEDSPLHF. The DNA for the CDR3 is TGCGCCAGCAGCCAAGATCAGCTTGAGGATTCACCCCTCCACTTT.